Sequencing of this T cell receptor (beta chain) was carried out in a study of blood T cell repertoires in COVID-19. Study as a whole: Whether acute or convalescent, the COVID-19 samples came from the United States, Italy and Spain.

The authors' processing: Amplification from reference gene primers served as the basis for estimated nucleated cell counts. Some clones are missing from TCRdb's copy, which holds only in-frame ones; the method was immunoSEQ multiplex PCR. The V and J calls and the clone size are those of that table, but D and trimming were determined from the DNA. Among tens of thousands of clones, around 87% were seen once, and the ten largest hold about 3%. The CDR3 loop spans 15 amino acids. The V segment lost 5 bases and the J segment 0 bases; nucleotides outside the gene matches: 5. Germline V gene lookup returns CDR1 SGHTA and CDR2 FQGTGA.

This rearrangement joins TRBV7-3 to TRBJ1-2; 8 nucleotides line up with TRBD1. Input material: peripheral blood. The TCR originated in a woman aged 45-59 years with active or convalescent COVID-19. The CDR3: CASSPRGQANYGYTF. DNA of the CDR3: TGTGCCAGCAGCCCACGGGGACAGGCTAACTATGGCTACACCTTC. Full variable domain (rest looked up from reference TRBV7-3 and TRBJ1-2): GAGVSQTPSNKVTEKGKYVELRCDPISGHTALYWYRQSLGQGPEFLIYFQGTGAADDSGLPNDRFFAVRPEGSVSTLKIQRTERGDSAVYLCASSPRGQANYGYTFGSGTRLTVV.